This TCR beta chain was sequenced for a study of T cells after yellow fever vaccination. MiXCR, applied by TCRdb to the 5' RACE reads, yields one record per CDR3 protein. The table has about 400,000 distinct CDR3 sequences, around 10% seen once. This CDR3 region has 13 residues. The germline gives CDR1 DFQATT, CDR2 SNEGSKA (reference sequence). Trimming shortened V by 3 bases and J by 0 bases, and 6 bases separated the two germline ends. The chain couples TRBV20-1 to TRBJ1-3; D is undetermined. This receptor was identified in a man younger than 30 who received the YFV17D yellow fever vaccine. The starting material was PBMCs, obtained on the day of the first yellow fever vaccination. The CDR3: CSARWGSGNTIYF. The DNA for the CDR3 is TGCAGTGCTAGGTGGGGCTCTGGAAACACCATATATTTT.